The next 28 T cell receptor beta chains were all read from a single sample in a study of CD8 T cells in ankylosing spondylitis. TCRdb re-analysed the 5' RACE reads in MiXCR, keeping a single row per CDR3 protein. The sample holds 250,000 to 350,000 distinct CDR3 sequences, 20% seen once. Sequencing was done on a sample of blood, either unsorted or a sorted T cell fraction (not recorded which). The receptors were gathered from a male donor with ankylosing spondylitis or in good health (not recorded which).

The chain couples TRBV27 to TRBJ2-5; TRBD2 might be the D (5 bases). The CDR3 consists of 15 residues. V lost 6 bases and J 5 bases, leaving 19 bases between the germline ends. The V gene's germline CDR1 is MNHEY and CDR2 SMNVEV (reference sequence). CDR3 DNA sequence: TGTGCCAGCAGCACGGGATTTGCCCGACGGGAGACCCAGTACTTC. Amino acid sequence: CASSTGFARRETQYF.

This clonotype was counted only a few times. The J gene is TRBJ2-2, the V gene TRBV28; 12 bases fit TRBD2. The CDR3 totals 17 residues. The germline CDR1 and CDR2 sequences are MDHEN and SYDVKM. The trim removed 3 bases at V and 5 bases at J, leaving 7 bases unmatched. CDR3 in DNA: TGTGCCAGCAGTTTTGGTCGGCTAGCGGGGGGGACCGGGGAGCTGTTTTTT. This sequence encodes CASSFGRLAGGTGELFF.

Only a few counts were recorded for this clonotype. V and J are TRBV18 and TRBJ2-3; weak D call: TRBD1 (5 bases). The V and J ends lost 8 bases and 0 bases respectively, with 18 bases between them. The CDR3 runs 16 residues. Per the germline V gene, CDR1 is KGHSH and CDR2 is LQKENI. The CDR3 DNA reads as TGTGCCAGCCTAAAGGACCAGGGCCCAAGCACAGATACGCAGTATTTT. Its protein product is CASLKDQGPSTDTQYF. Filled out from reference TRBV18 and TRBJ2-3, the complete variable domain reads NAGVMQNPRHLVRRRGQEARLRCSPMKGHSHVYWYRQLPEEGLKFMVYLQKENIIDESGMPKERFSAEFPKEGPSILRIQQVVRGDSAAYFCASLKDQGPSTDTQYFGPGTRLTVL.

Only a few counts were recorded for this clonotype. The rearrangement uses TRBV15 and TRBJ1-6; 10 bases match TRBD1. V lost 4 bases, J lost 8 bases, and 5 bases stayed unmatched. This CDR3 comprises 15 residues. Germline lookup yields CDR1 LNHNV and CDR2 YYDKDF (reference sequence). Here the CDR3 DNA reads TGTGCCACCAGCAACAGGGACAGGGGCGATTCACCCCTCCACTTT. Translated: CATSNRDRGDSPLHF.

This clonotype turned up a few times. V usage is TRBV5-1 and J usage is TRBJ1-1; unclear D gene. Trimming cost V 7 bases and J 1 base, with 14 bases left between them. The CDR3 has 14 residues. Germline assignment: CDR1 SGHRS and CDR2 YFSETQ. The CDR3 bases are TGCGCCAGCTTCCTTGGGCCAGAGAACACTGAAGCTTTCTTT. It codes for CASFLGPENTEAFF.

This clonotype was seen more than once but under ten times. The CDR3 DNA reads as TGTGCCAGCAGCCTTACAGGGGAGCAGTTCTTC. This gives the protein CASSLTGEQFF. The V gene is TRBV28, the J gene TRBJ2-1; tentative D call: TRBD1 (6 bases). V lost 6 bases, J lost 10 bases, and 10 bases lay in between. The CDR3 has 11 amino acids. Germline-derived CDR1 and CDR2 are MDHEN and SYDVKM.

This clonotype was seen only a few times. The V and J genes are TRBV20-1 and TRBJ1-5; 7 nucleotides match TRBD1. Germline V gene lookup returns CDR1 DFQATT and CDR2 SNEGSKA (reference sequence). The length of the CDR3 is 14 residues. Losses at the gene ends were 6 bases for V and 4 bases for J; bases not matched to a gene: 9. This chain's CDR3 is CSAGDDRENQPQHF. The CDR3 DNA is TGCAGTGCGGGTGACGACAGGGAAAATCAGCCCCAGCATTTT.

The chain recombines TRBV20-1 with TRBJ1-2; a possible D gene is TRBD1 (6 bases). Trimming removed 6 bases from V and 10 bases from J, with 33 bases in between. The CDR3 extends over 17 amino acids. Germline lookup yields CDR1 DFQATT and CDR2 SNEGSKA (reference sequence). DNA of the CDR3: TGCAGTGCCCCTATGGTTGGCAGGGGACAAGGAGGAAATGCCTACACCTTC. It encodes CSAPMVGRGQGGNAYTF.

The V gene is TRBV10-3, the J gene TRBJ2-3; D remains ambiguous. The germline V gene encodes CDR1 ENHRY and CDR2 SYGVKD. V lost 0 bases, J lost 5 bases, and 6 bases lay in between. The CDR3 extends over 13 amino acids. CDR3 residues: CAISESKRDTQYF. The CDR3 region has the DNA TGTGCCATCAGTGAGTCCAAGAGAGATACGCAGTATTTT.

This clonotype was seen a handful of times. V and J are TRBV6-1 and TRBJ1-5; D is perhaps TRBD1 (6 bases). Trimming shortened V by 1 base and J by 5 bases, and 15 bases separated the two germline ends. CDR3 length: 16 amino acids. CDR1 and CDR2 from the germline V gene are MNHNS and SASEGT. In DNA form, the CDR3 reads TGTGCCAGCAGTGAAGGGGGACACGGCTTGGATCAGCCCCAGCATTTT. Protein sequence: CASSEGGHGLDQPQHF.

The chain employs TRBV9 and TRBJ2-5; D gene uncertain. The CDR3 has 13 residues. Germline assignment: CDR1 SGDLS and CDR2 YYNGEE. Trimming removed 1 base from V and 3 bases from J, with 7 bases in between. CDR3 DNA: TGTGCCAGCAGCGTAAGTGGGAAAGAGACCCAGTACTTC. It yields the protein CASSVSGKETQYF.

This clonotype was picked up a small number of times. The chain couples TRBV6-1 to TRBJ1-1; TRBD1 might be the D (5 bases). Germline CDR1 is MNHNS and CDR2 is SASEGT. Trimming took off 7 bases at V and 4 bases at J, with 22 bases between the two ends. This CDR3 contains 16 residues. CDR3 DNA: TGTGCCAGCACCTATGGGGGGTTGAGTGAAGGCACTGAAGCTTTCTTT. The encoded protein is CASTYGGLSEGTEAFF.

This chain uses TRBV12-3 or TRBV12-4 with TRBJ2-2, with D tentatively TRBD2 (6 bases). This CDR3 has 15 amino acids. Trimming took off 2 bases at V and 2 bases at J, with 9 bases between the two ends. Here the CDR3 DNA reads TGTGCCAGCAGTTTATCGGGGGTAAACACCGGGGAGCTGTTTTTT. It is translated as CASSLSGVNTGELFF.

This clonotype has ten or more counts. V gene TRBV6-1 combines with J gene TRBJ1-5; D is unresolved. Germline CDR1 and CDR2: MNHNS and SASEGT. CDR3 length: 13 residues. With 5 bases removed from V and 9 bases from J, the gap between germline ends came to 14 bases. CDR3 residues: CASSPTATRPQHF. In DNA, the CDR3 is TGTGCCAGCAGTCCAACAGCTACTCGGCCCCAGCATTTT.

The chain uses TRBV3-1 and TRBJ2-5; 13 bases match TRBD2. Looked up from germline, CDR1 is LGHDT and CDR2 is YNNKEL (reference sequence). V dropped 1 base and J dropped 2; count of bases not matched to a gene: 7. CDR3 length: 18 amino acids. CDR3: CASSQGQTSGGTQETQYF. The CDR3 DNA reads TGTGCCAGCAGCCAAGGGCAGACTAGCGGGGGGACGCAAGAGACCCAGTACTTC.

This clonotype has at least ten counts. The V and J genes are TRBV20-1 and TRBJ2-5, with no clear D. Per germline, CDR1 DFQATT and CDR2 SNEGSKA (reference sequence). This CDR3 has 12 amino acids. Trimming removed 0 bases at V and 6 bases at J, with 8 bases between. The CDR3 DNA reads TGCAGTGCTAGAGATCTTAAACAGACCCAGTACTTC. Protein product: CSARDLKQTQYF.

This rearrangement joins TRBV18 to TRBJ2-3; D is possibly TRBD1 (5 bases). The CDR3 length is 20 residues. In germline, CDR1 is KGHSH, CDR2 LQKENI. V gave up 4 bases and J gave up 3 bases, with 29 bases separating them. The CDR3 protein is CASSLMGRVGEILATDTQYF. The CDR3 coding sequence is TGTGCCAGCTCACTAATGGGCAGGGTTGGCGAGATTTTGGCGACAGATACGCAGTATTTT.

This chain's CDR3 is CASSETPIPYNEQFF. CDR3 in DNA: TGCGCCAGCAGTGAGACCCCTATCCCCTACAATGAGCAGTTCTTC. V usage is TRBV10-2 and J usage is TRBJ2-1, with no clear D. This CDR3 is built from 15 residues. Looked up from germline, CDR1 is WSHSY and CDR2 is SAAADI. V lost 2 bases, J lost 2 bases, and 10 bases lay in between.

The genes are TRBV20-1 and TRBJ2-1; TRBD2 matches 13 bases. The V gene's germline CDR1 is DFQATT and CDR2 SNEGSKA (reference sequence). Trimming removed 6 bases from V and 7 bases from J; junction bases left unmatched: 6. This CDR3 has 14 amino acids. CDR3 DNA sequence: TGCAGTGCCCCCGGACTAGCGGGGGTTAATGAGCAGTTCTTC. Its protein is CSAPGLAGVNEQFF.

This clonotype was seen a few times. J is TRBJ2-3 and V is TRBV12-3 or TRBV12-4, with TRBD1 identical over 9 bases. V trimming: 4 bases; J trimming: 3 bases; junction bases outside the gene matches: 8. There are 16 residues in the CDR3. Written as DNA, the CDR3 is TGTGCCAGCAGTTCACAGGGGGCGCGACTAACAGATACGCAGTATTTT. This translates into CASSSQGARLTDTQYF.

The J gene is TRBJ2-3, the V gene TRBV6-1, with TRBD2 matching 8 bases. The V gene end was trimmed by 5 bases and the J gene end by 4 bases; junction bases not matched to a gene: 5. The CDR3 extends over 14 amino acids. Germline V lookup: CDR1 MNHNS, CDR2 SASEGT. The CDR3 region is CASSLTSAPDTQYF. Written as DNA, the CDR3 is TGTGCCAGCAGTCTGACTAGCGCCCCAGATACGCAGTATTTT.

The chain carries TRBV12-3 or TRBV12-4 and TRBJ1-4; D uncertain. The length of the CDR3 is 14 residues. V lost 4 bases and J lost 7, with 13 bases in between. The DNA for the CDR3 is TGTGCCAGCAGTTCAAGGGAAAGCGTTGAAAAACTGTTTTTT. Its translation is CASSSRESVEKLFF.

A few counts support this clonotype. The chain links TRBV20-1 to TRBJ2-1, with unresolved D. The CDR3 is 14 amino acids. V lost 0 bases and J lost 6, with 12 bases in between. Germline V CDR1 and CDR2: DFQATT, SNEGSKA (reference sequence). CDR3 amino acids: CSARDSGGLNEQFF. CDR3 nucleotides: TGCAGTGCTAGAGATTCGGGCGGTCTCAATGAGCAGTTCTTC.

This clonotype was found many times. The genes are TRBV6-4 and TRBJ2-2; 7 bases match TRBD1. V lost 3 bases, J lost 6 bases, and 1 base stayed unmatched. The CDR3 has 13 amino acids. The germline gives CDR1 MRHNA, CDR2 SNTAGT. In DNA form, the CDR3 reads TGTGCCAGCAGTGAAGGGGGCTCCGGGGAGCTGTTTTTT. It yields the protein CASSEGGSGELFF.

This clonotype has only one observation. The chain has TRBV5-1 and TRBJ2-5; possibly TRBD1 for D (6 bases). V lost 3 bases, J lost 4 bases, and 16 bases lay in between. The CDR3 spans 15 residues. Germline lookup yields CDR1 SGHRS and CDR2 YFSETQ. This chain's CDR3 is CASSSGAGETETQYF. The CDR3 DNA reads as TGCGCCAGCAGCTCCGGGGCAGGGGAGACAGAGACCCAGTACTTC.

This clonotype has only a few counts. The V and J genes are TRBV19 and TRBJ1-5; no reliable D call. V lost 5 bases, J lost 6 bases, and 11 bases lay in between. Germline loops: CDR1 LNHDA, CDR2 SQIVND (reference sequence). The CDR3 runs 13 residues. The CDR3 DNA reads TGTGCCAGTAGTGCCAGCCGGGGTCAGCCCCAGCATTTT. Translating gives CASSASRGQPQHF.

The chain combines TRBV12-5 with TRBJ2-1; 9 bases fit TRBD2. The CDR3 length is 15 residues. Germline lookup yields CDR1 LGHNT and CDR2 FRNRAP. With 3 bases clipped from V and 6 bases from J, the junction kept 6 bases outside the gene matches. In nucleotides, the CDR3 is TGTGCTAGTGGTTTCCGGGGACTAGCCCTCAATGAGCAGTTCTTC. It codes for CASGFRGLALNEQFF.

This clonotype was seen a handful of times. This sequence joins TRBV5-6 and TRBJ1-1; D not resolved. The length of the CDR3 is 15 residues. V was pared by 1 base and J by 3 bases, with 13 bases between. Germline CDR1 is SGHDT and CDR2 is YYEEEE. CDR3 sequence: CASSLFLREDTEAFF. CDR3 sequence (DNA): TGTGCCAGCAGCTTGTTTCTGCGGGAGGACACTGAAGCTTTCTTT.